This T cell receptor beta chain was recorded in a study of regulatory T cells in long-lasting Graves disease. Time point noted: newly diagnosed GD, antithyroid drugs for less than 3 months. PBMCs provided the RNA from which the TCR library was made. V was trimmed by 8 bases and J by 0 bases, leaving 10 bases between them. The CDR3 is 14 residues long. Germline values: CDR1 MNHNS, CDR2 SASEGT. General study results and limits: New patients shared 1,000 or so public clonotypes, and persistent patients shared more, with approximately 2,500.

Notes on this clonotype: Antigen unknown.

CDR3 regions were amplified by Arm-PCR using iRepertoire HTBI primers to build TCR beta libraries. Original handling: Samples jointly harbored 60 or so TRBV and 14 TRBJ segments. TCRdb analysed the multiplex PCR reads with MiXCR anew, one entry per CDR3 protein. What appears here as the V and J calls and clone size reflects TCRdb's work, not the paper's. The table lists under 800,000 distinct CDR3 sequences, less than 20% of them singletons. This sample also belongs to another study, concerning T cells in Graves' hyperthyroidism and ophthalmopathy.

The rearrangement links TRBV6-1 to TRBJ2-2; D is unclear. This specimen consisted of peripheral blood mononuclear cells (PBMCs), obtained at new diagnosis, from a patient treated with antithyroid drugs. The clonotype originates from a woman aged 25 to 39 with Graves disease. CDR3 nucleotide sequence: TGTGCCAGCGCGAGGACGCCGAACACCGGGGAGCTGTTTTTT. It codes for CASARTPNTGELFF.